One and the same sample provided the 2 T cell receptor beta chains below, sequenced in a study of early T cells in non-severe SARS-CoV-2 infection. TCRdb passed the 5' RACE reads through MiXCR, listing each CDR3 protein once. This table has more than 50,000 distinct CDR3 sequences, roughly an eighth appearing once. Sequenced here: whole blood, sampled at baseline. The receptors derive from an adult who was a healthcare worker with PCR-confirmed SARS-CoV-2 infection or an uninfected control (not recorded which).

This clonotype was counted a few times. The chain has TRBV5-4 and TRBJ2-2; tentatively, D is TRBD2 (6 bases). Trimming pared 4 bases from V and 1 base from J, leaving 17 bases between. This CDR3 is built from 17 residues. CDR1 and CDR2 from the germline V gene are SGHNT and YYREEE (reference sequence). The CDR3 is CASSAKRDSGNTGELFF. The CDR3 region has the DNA TGTGCCAGCAGCGCTAAACGAGATAGCGGGAACACCGGGGAGCTGTTTTTT.

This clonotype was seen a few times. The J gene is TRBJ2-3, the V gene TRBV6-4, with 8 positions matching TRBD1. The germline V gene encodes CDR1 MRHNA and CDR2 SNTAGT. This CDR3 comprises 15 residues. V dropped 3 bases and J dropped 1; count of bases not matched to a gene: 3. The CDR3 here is CASSEGGQGTDTQYF. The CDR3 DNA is TGTGCCAGCAGTGAAGGGGGACAGGGCACAGATACGCAGTATTTT.